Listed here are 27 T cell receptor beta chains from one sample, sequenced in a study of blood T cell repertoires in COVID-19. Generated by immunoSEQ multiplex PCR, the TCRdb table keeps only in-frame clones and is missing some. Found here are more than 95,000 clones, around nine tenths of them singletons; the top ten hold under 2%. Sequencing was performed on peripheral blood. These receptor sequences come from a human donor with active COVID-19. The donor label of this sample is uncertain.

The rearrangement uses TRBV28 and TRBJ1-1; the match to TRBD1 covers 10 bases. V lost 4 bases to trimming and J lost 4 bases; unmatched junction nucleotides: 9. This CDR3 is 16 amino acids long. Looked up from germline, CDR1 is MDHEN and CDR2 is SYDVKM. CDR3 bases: TGTGCCAGCAGTTCCCCACCGGGACAGGGGAGCACTGAAGCTTTCTTT. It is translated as CASSSPPGQGSTEAFF.

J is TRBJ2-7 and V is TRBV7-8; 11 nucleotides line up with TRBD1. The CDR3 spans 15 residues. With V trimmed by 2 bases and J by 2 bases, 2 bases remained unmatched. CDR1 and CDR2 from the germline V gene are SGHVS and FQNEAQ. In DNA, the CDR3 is TGTGCCAGCAGCTTATCGGGACAGGGGGCCTACGAGCAGTACTTC. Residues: CASSLSGQGAYEQYF.

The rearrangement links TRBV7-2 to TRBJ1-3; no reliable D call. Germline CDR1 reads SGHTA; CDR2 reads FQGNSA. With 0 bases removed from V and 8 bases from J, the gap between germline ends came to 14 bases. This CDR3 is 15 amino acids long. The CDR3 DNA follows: TGTGCCAGCAGCTTAGCAAGGAGCTCCGGTTACACCATATATTTT. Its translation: CASSLARSSGYTIYF. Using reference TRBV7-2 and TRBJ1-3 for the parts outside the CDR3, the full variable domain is GAGVSQSPSNKVTEKGKDVELRCDPISGHTALYWYRQSLGQGLEFLIYFQGNSAPDKSGLPSDRFSAERTGGSVSTLTIQRTQQEDSAVYLCASSLARSSGYTIYFGEGSWLTVV.

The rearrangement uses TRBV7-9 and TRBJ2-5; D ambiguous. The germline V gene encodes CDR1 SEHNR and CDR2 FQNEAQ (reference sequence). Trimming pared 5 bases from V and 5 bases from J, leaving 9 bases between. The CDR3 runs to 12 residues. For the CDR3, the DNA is TGTGCCAGCAGCCATAACTTTGAGACCCAGTACTTC. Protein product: CASSHNFETQYF.

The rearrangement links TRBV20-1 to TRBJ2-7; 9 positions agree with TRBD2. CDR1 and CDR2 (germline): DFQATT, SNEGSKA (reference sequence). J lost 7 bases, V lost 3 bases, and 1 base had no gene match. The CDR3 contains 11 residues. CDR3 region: CSARLAGEQYF. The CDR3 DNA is TGCAGTGCTAGGCTAGCGGGGGAGCAGTACTTC.

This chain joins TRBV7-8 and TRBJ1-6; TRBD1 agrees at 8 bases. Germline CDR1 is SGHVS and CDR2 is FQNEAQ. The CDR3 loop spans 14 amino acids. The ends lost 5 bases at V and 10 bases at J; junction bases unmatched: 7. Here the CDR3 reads CASSHGQGNSPLHF. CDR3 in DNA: TGTGCCAGCAGCCATGGACAGGGAAACTCACCCCTCCACTTT.

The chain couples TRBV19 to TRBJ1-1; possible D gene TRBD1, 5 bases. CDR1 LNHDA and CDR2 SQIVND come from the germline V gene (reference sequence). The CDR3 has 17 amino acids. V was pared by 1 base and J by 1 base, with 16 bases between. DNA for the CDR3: TGTGCCAGTAGTATAGGCCTGGGCAGGGCGGAGAACACTGAAGCTTTCTTT. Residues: CASSIGLGRAENTEAFF.

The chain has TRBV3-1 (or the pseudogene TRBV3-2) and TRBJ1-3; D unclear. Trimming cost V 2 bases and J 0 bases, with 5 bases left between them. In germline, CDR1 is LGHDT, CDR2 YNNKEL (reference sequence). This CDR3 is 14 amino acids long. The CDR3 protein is CASSQRSSGNTIYF. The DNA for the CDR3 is TGTGCCAGCAGCCAAAGGAGCTCTGGAAACACCATATATTTT.

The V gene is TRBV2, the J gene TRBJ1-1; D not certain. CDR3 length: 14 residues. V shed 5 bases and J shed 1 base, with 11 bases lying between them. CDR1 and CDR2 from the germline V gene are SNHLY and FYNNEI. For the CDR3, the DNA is TGTGCCAGCAGTACTAGGACGGAGAACACTGAAGCTTTCTTT. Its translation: CASSTRTENTEAFF.

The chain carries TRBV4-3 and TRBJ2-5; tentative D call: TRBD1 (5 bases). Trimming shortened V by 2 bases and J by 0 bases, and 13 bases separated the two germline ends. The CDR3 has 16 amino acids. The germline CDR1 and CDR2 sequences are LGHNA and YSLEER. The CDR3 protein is CASSQWGSVDQETQYF. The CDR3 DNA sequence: TGCGCCAGCAGCCAATGGGGCTCCGTAGACCAAGAGACCCAGTACTTC.

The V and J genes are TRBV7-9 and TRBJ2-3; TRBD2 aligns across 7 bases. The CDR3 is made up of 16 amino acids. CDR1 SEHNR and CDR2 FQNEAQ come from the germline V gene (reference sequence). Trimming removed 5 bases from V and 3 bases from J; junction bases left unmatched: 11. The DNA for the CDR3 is TGTGCCAGCAGCCACCCCAGCGGGGACGCGACAGATACGCAGTATTTT. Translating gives CASSHPSGDATDTQYF.

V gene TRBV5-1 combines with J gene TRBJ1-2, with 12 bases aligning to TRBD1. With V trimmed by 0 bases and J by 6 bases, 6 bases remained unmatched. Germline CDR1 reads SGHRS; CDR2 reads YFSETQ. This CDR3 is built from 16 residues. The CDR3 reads CASSLGHGTGGDGYTF. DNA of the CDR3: TGCGCCAGCAGCTTGGGACACGGGACAGGGGGCGATGGCTACACCTTC. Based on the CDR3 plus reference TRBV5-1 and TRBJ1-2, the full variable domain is KAGVTQTPRYLIKTRGQQVTLSCSPISGHRSVSWYQQTPGQGLQFLFEYFSETQRNKGNFPGRFSGRQFSNSRSEMNVSTLELGDSALYLCASSLGHGTGGDGYTFGSGTRLTVV.

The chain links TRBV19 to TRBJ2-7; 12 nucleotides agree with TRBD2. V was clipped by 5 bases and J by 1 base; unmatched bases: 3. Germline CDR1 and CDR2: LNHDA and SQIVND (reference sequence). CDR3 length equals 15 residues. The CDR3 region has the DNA TGTGCCAGTAGTGCTAGCGGGGGGGGATCCTACGAGCAGTACTTC. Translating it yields CASSASGGGSYEQYF.

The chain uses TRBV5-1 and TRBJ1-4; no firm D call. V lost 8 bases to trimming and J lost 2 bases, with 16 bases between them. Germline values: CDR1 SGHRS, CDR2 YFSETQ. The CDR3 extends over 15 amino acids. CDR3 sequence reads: CASKARGGTNEKLFF. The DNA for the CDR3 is TGCGCCAGTAAAGCCCGGGGAGGGACTAATGAAAAACTGTTTTTT. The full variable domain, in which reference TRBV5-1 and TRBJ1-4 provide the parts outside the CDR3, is KAGVTQTPRYLIKTRGQQVTLSCSPISGHRSVSWYQQTPGQGLQFLFEYFSETQRNKGNFPGRFSGRQFSNSRSEMNVSTLELGDSALYLCASKARGGTNEKLFFGSGTQLSVL.

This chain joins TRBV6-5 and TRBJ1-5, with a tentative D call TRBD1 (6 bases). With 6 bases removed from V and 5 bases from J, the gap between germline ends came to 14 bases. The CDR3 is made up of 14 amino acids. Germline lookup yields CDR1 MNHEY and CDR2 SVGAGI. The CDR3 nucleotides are TGTGCCAGCAGACCAGGACAGCGTCATCAGCCCCAGCATTTT. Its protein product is CASRPGQRHQPQHF.

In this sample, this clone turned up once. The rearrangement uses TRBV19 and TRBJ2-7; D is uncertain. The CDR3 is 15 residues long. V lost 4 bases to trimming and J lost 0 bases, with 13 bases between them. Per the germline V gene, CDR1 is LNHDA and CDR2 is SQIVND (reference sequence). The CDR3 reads CASSKTRSLSYEQYF. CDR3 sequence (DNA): TGTGCCAGTAGTAAGACTCGGAGCCTCTCCTACGAGCAGTACTTC. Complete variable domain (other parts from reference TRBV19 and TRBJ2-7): DGGITQSPKYLFRKEGQNVTLSCEQNLNHDAMYWYRQDPGQGLRLIYYSQIVNDFQKGDIAEGYSVSREKKESFPLTVTSAQKNPTAFYLCASSKTRSLSYEQYFGPGTRLTVT.

The CDR3 here is CASSLGLAPYNEQFF. The CDR3 nucleotides read TGCGCCAGCAGCTTGGGACTAGCCCCATACAATGAGCAGTTCTTC. The chain uses TRBV5-1 and TRBJ2-1, with 7 bases that match TRBD2. Germline values: CDR1 SGHRS, CDR2 YFSETQ. The CDR3 extends over 15 amino acids. With 0 bases clipped from V and 4 bases from J, the junction kept 4 bases outside the gene matches.

The CDR3 here is CASHGYRGSGANTEAFF. In DNA form, the CDR3 reads TGTGCCAGCCACGGCTATCGAGGGAGCGGGGCCAACACTGAAGCTTTCTTT. V is TRBV19 and J is TRBJ1-1, with D possibly being TRBD1 (5 bases). Trimming left V 9 bases short and J 2 bases short, with 25 bases between. From germline, CDR1 is LNHDA and CDR2 SQIVND (reference sequence). This CDR3 has 17 residues.

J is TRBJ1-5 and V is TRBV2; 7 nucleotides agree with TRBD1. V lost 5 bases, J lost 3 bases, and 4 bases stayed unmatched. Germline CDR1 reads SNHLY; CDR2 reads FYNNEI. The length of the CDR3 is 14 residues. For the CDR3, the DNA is TGTGCCAGCAGTACACAGGGGTCCAATCAGCCCCAGCATTTT. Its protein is CASSTQGSNQPQHF.

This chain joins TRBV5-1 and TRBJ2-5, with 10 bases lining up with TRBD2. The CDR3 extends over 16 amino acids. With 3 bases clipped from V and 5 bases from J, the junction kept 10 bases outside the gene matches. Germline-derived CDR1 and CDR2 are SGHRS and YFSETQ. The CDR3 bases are TGCGCCAGCAGCTGGGCCGCTAGCGGGGGCAGGGAGACCCAGTACTTC. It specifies CASSWAASGGRETQYF.

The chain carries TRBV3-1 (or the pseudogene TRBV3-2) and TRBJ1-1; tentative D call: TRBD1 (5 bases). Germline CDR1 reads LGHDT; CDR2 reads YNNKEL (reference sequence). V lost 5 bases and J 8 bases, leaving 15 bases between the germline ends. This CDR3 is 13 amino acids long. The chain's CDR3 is CASSAQGLREAFF. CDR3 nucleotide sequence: TGTGCCAGCAGCGCGCAGGGTCTCCGAGAAGCTTTCTTT.

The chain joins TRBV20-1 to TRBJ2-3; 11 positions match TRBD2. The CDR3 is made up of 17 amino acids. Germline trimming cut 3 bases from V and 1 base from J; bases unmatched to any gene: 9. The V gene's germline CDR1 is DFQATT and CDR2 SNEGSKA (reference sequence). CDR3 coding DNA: TGCAGTGCTAGTCAGGGGTGGGGACTAGCGGGCACAGATACGCAGTATTTT. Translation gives CSASQGWGLAGTDTQYF.

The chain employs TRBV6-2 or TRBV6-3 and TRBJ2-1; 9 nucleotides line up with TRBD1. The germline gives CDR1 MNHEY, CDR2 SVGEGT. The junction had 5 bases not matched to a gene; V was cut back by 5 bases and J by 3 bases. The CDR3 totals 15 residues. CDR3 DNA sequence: TGTGCCAGCAGTAGGGGACAGGGCTTCTACAATGAGCAGTTCTTC. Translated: CASSRGQGFYNEQFF.

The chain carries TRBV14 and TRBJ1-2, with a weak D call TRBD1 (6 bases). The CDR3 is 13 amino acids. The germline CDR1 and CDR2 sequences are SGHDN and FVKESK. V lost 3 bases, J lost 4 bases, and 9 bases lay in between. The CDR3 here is CASSQRGPYGYTF. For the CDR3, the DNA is TGTGCCAGCAGCCAGCGGGGGCCCTATGGCTACACCTTC.

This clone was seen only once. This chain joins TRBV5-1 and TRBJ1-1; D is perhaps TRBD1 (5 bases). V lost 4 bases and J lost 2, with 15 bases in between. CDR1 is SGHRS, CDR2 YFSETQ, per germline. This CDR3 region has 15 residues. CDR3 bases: TGCGCCAGCAGCCCCGGCGGGGCCACTAACACTGAAGCTTTCTTT. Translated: CASSPGGATNTEAFF.

The CDR3 DNA reads TGCGCCAGCAGGGACGGACAGGCGCTCTCCTACGAGCAGTACTTC. It yields the protein CASRDGQALSYEQYF. This sequence joins TRBV5-1 and TRBJ2-7, with TRBD1 matching 7 bases. CDR1 is SGHRS, CDR2 YFSETQ, per germline. V lost 5 bases and J lost 0; bases outside the gene matches: 8. The CDR3 extends over 15 amino acids.

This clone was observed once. CDR3 region: CASSNGGPPNEQFF. The CDR3 DNA follows: TGTGCCAGCAGTAACGGGGGGCCCCCAAATGAGCAGTTCTTC. The rearrangement joins TRBV6-2 or TRBV6-3 to TRBJ2-1; possible D gene TRBD2, 7 bases. With 5 bases removed from V and 7 bases from J, the gap between germline ends came to 15 bases. The CDR3 is 14 residues long. Germline V gene lookup returns CDR1 MNHEY and CDR2 SVGEGT.